Following are 8 T cell receptor beta chains from one sample sequenced in a study of blood T cells in healthy people across ages. Primers used in a second PCR of about 7 to 12 cycles were a sample-barcoded 5' primer and a J-beta primer mix. TCRdb redid the calling of the 5' RACE reads with MiXCR, one entry per CDR3 protein. The sample lists about 1.7 million distinct CDR3 sequences, under 30% occurring once. Input material: blood. The receptors shown here come from a woman in her twenties or thirties in good health.

This clonotype came up a few times. The V and J genes are TRBV27 and TRBJ1-5, with D tentatively TRBD1 (5 bases). CDR3 length equals 18 residues. Germline values: CDR1 MNHEY, CDR2 SMNVEV (reference sequence). V dropped 8 bases and J dropped 0 bases, with 23 bases sitting between them. The DNA for the CDR3 is TGTGCCAGCTCCCGAATTGGTACAGGATCGTATAGCAATCAGCCCCAGCATTTT. Amino acid sequence: CASSRIGTGSYSNQPQHF.

The V and J genes are TRBV28 and TRBJ1-2; D is possibly TRBD1 (5 bases). The V gene lost 6 bases and the J gene lost 2 bases, with 16 bases spanning the gap. This CDR3 is 15 amino acids long. Germline V gene lookup returns CDR1 MDHEN and CDR2 SYDVKM. CDR3 in amino acids: CASSDSGTGNYGYTF. In DNA form, the CDR3 reads TGTGCCAGCAGCGATTCCGGGACGGGGAACTATGGCTACACCTTC.

This clonotype was seen repeatedly, ten times or more. V is TRBV10-3 and J is TRBJ1-5, with D perhaps TRBD1 (6 bases). V was shortened by 6 bases and J by 2 bases, with 8 bases between the two germline ends. The CDR3 loop spans 13 amino acids. Germline loops: CDR1 ENHRY, CDR2 SYGVKD. The CDR3 bases are TGTGCCATCAGGGCAGGGGGCAATCAGCCCCAGCATTTT. Amino acid sequence: CAIRAGGNQPQHF.

The V call is TRBV20-1, the J call TRBJ2-3, with a weak D call TRBD1 (6 bases). The CDR3 consists of 14 residues. The V end was cut by 7 bases, the J end by 1 base, with 15 bases between. Germline V gives CDR1 DFQATT, CDR2 SNEGSKA (reference sequence). The CDR3 DNA sequence: TGCAGTGTCATACAGGGCGGTGGCACAGATACGCAGTATTTT. This gives the protein CSVIQGGGTDTQYF.

The V and J genes are TRBV7-2 and TRBJ2-7; 7 bases map to TRBD1. The CDR3 totals 17 residues. The ends lost 1 base at V and 6 bases at J; junction bases unmatched: 15. Germline lookup yields CDR1 SGHTA and CDR2 FQGNSA. The CDR3 loop is CASSLGLVRQGSFEQYF. The CDR3 DNA reads as TGTGCCAGCAGCTTAGGGTTGGTGAGACAGGGTTCGTTCGAGCAGTACTTC.

This clonotype was detected a few times. The chain carries TRBV5-4 and TRBJ2-1, with TRBD2 identical over 8 bases. The CDR3 runs to 15 residues. Germline CDR1 and CDR2: SGHNT and YYREEE (reference sequence). V was pared by 3 bases and J by 2 bases, with 4 bases of the junction left unmatched. Here the CDR3 reads CASSYGTRAYNEQFF. The CDR3, as DNA: TGTGCCAGCAGCTACGGGACTAGGGCCTACAATGAGCAGTTCTTC.

The chain combines TRBV5-5 with TRBJ1-2, with TRBD1 matching 8 bases. The CDR3 loop spans 14 amino acids. Germline V gives CDR1 SGHKS, CDR2 YYEKEE (reference sequence). V lost 5 bases and J lost 4; bases outside the gene matches: 7. The CDR3 nucleotides are TGTGCCAGCAGATCAGGGGGCGCGGGCTATGGCTACACCTTC. It translates to CASRSGGAGYGYTF.

Here the CDR3 reads CSARDTGDGLAGDTQYF. Here the CDR3 DNA reads TGCAGTGCTAGAGATACAGGGGACGGGCTAGCGGGAGATACGCAGTATTTT. The rearrangement links TRBV20-1 to TRBJ2-3; possible D gene TRBD2, 8 bases. The CDR3 runs 17 residues. The ends were cut back, 0 bases at V and 5 bases at J, with 21 bases in the middle. CDR1 and CDR2 from the germline V gene are DFQATT and SNEGSKA (reference sequence).